This TCR beta chain was captured in a study of blood T cell repertoires in COVID-19 (dated by TCRdb to 2019 to 2021). With respect to the entire study: Samples covering the acute and convalescent phases of COVID-19 were provided by collaborators in the United States, Italy and Spain. Where available, HLA class I and class II types were obtained from metadata supplied by the sample provider rather than from assay-based typing. Samples came from the ongoing ImmuneRACE study (first 160 participants) plus 1,254 subjects from 6 global collaborators. The prospective study material was composed of cDNA or gDNA derived from T cells, B-cell-depleted T cells, or PBMCs. The repertoires were made available in a free public database intended to serve as a resource for research on the immune response to SARS-CoV-2. The dataset comprised deeply sampled blood TCRbeta repertoires from subjects exposed to, actively infected with, or recovered from COVID-19. Nearly every sample came with metadata listing a de-identified subject ID, COVID-19 status, age in years and sex.

Points the paper makes about the study in general: Clinical and demographic metadata were provided uncurated, with the amount varying by source and participant.

The germline V and J ends show losses of 1 base and 8 bases respectively, and no gene match explains 6 bases of the junction. In the germline V gene, CDR1 corresponds to MNHNS and CDR2 to SASEGT. Taken from cysteine to phenylalanine, the CDR3 has 15 residues. Here the CDR3 DNA is all that survives: 45 bases in frame from base 1. TCRbeta CDR3 regions were amplified from genomic DNA by means of the immunoSEQ Assay, a bias-controlled multiplex PCR. On the study's bioinformatics: Within the assay, amplification of reference gene primers was used to estimate how many nucleated cells each sample contained. To quantify the absolute abundance of each unique TCRbeta CDR3 rearrangement, sequence reads were collapsed and filtered. For each sample, productive Simpson clonality was calculated as the square root of Simpson's diversity index over productive rearrangements. TCRdb carries this immuneACCESS record with in-frame sequences only. Its versions omit some clonotypes, under half of them owing to an unresolved V gene in the studies checked, with the rest unexplained. V and J calls plus clone size are reproduced from that table; the DNA served to infer D and trimming. The sample table holds about 160,000 clones, of which around nine tenths were seen once. Clones ranked in the top ten supply about 18% of the sample.

Collaborating institutions collected whole blood in K2EDTA tubes following their own protocols. Collaborator samples were shipped for TCRbeta analysis as frozen whole blood, isolated PBMCs, or DNA extracted from either sample type. Notes on this clone: The clone's antigen remains unknown. Base quality data are lacking; no much larger clone is found one base away. In the same sample, other DNA sequences code for this CDR3.

The sequence came from a man in his 60s with active or convalescent COVID-19. The receptor chain draws on TRBV6-1 and TRBJ2-2, with TRBD2 matching 8 junction bases. The sample taken for sequencing was peripheral blood. The sequenced DNA: TGTGCCAGCAGTGAAGAGTCGGGGGGGGCGGGGGAGCTGTTTTTT. Its translation is CASSEESGGAGELFF.